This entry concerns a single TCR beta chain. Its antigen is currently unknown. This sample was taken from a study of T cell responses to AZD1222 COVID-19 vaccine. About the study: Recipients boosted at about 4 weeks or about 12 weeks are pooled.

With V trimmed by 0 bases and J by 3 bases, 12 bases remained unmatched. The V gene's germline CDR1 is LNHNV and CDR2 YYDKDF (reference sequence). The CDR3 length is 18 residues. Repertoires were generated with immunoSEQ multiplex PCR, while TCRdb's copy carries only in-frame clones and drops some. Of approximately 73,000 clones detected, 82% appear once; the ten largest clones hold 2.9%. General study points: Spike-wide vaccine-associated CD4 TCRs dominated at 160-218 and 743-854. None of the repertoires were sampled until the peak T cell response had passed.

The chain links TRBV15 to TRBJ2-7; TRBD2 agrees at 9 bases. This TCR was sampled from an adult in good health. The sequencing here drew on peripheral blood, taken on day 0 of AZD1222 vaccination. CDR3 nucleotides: TGTGCCACCAGCAGAGATGCACCTCTAGCGGGAAGGGTCTACGAGCAGTACTTC. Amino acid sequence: CATSRDAPLAGRVYEQYF.